This T cell receptor (beta chain) was sequenced in a study of T cell changes during pregnancy in multiple sclerosis. Clones were sequenced by immunoSEQ multiplex PCR, and TCRdb holds only the in-frame ones, with some missing. The sample shows around 100,000 clones, around nine tenths of them seen only once. The sequencing here drew on peripheral blood, taken in the third trimester of pregnancy. This receptor was obtained from a female donor with multiple sclerosis, enrolled in a pregnancy study.

CDR3 coding DNA: TGCAGCGTTGAAAGGGGCTATGGCTACACCTTC. Its translation: CSVERGYGYTF. The chain joins TRBV29-1 to TRBJ1-2; tentatively, D is TRBD1 (5 bases). The CDR3 covers 11 residues. V gave up 2 bases and J gave up 4 bases, with 5 bases separating them. CDR1 SQVTM and CDR2 ANQGSEA come from the germline V gene.